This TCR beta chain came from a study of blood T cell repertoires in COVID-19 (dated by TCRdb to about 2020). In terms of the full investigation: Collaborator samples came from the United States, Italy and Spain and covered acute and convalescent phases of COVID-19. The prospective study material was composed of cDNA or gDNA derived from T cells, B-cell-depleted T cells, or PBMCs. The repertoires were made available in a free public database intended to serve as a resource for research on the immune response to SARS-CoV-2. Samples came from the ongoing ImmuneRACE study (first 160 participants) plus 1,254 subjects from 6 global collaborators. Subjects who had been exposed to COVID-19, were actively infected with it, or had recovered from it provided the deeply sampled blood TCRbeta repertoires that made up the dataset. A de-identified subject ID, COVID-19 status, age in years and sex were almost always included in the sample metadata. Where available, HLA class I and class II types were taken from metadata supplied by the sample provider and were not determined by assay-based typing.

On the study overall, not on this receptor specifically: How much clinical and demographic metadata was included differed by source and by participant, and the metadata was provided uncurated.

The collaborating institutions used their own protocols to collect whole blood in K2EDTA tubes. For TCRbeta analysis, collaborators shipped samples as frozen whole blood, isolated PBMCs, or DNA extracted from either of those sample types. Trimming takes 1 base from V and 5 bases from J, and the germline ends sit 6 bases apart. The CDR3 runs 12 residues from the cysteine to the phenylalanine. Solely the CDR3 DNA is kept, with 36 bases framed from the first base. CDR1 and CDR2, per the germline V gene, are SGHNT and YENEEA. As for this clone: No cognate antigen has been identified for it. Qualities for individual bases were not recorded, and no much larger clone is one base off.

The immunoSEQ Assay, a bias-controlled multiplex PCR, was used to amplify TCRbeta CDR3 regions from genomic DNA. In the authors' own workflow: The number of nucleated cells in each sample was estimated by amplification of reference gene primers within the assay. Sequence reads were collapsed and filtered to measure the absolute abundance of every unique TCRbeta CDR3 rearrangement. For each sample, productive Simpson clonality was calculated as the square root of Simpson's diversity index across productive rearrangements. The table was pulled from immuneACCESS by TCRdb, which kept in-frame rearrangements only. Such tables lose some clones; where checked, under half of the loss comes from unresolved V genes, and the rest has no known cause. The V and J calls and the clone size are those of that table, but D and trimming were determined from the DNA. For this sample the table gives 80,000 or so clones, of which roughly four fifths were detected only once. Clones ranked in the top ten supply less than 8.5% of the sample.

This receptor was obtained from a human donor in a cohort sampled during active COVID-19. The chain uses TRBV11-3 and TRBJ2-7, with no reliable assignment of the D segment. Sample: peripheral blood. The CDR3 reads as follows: CASSLAPNEQYF. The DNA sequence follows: TGTGCCAGCAGCTTAGCCCCCAACGAGCAGTACTTC. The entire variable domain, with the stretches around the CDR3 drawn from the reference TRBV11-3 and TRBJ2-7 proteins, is EAGVVQSPRYKIIEKKQPVAFWCNPISGHNTLYWYLQNLGQGPELLIRYENEEAVDDSQLPKDRFSAERLKGVDSTLKIQPAELGDSAVYLCASSLAPNEQYFGPGTRLTVT.